This entry lists 20 T cell receptor beta chains sequenced from one sample in a study of cytomegalovirus exposure and HLA in healthy donors (dated by TCRdb to about 2017). Libraries were constructed by the immunoSEQ multiplex PCR assay. Sourced from immuneACCESS, this table was stored by TCRdb with only in-frame sequences that have V and J called. A share of the clones is absent; for the studies checked, an unresolved V gene accounts for under half, and the remainder has no known explanation. The sample data list about 160,000 clones, and around four fifths of these were observed just once. The ten most abundant clones make up over 2% of the sample. The sample comprised PBMCs. The receptors were sampled from a man aged 25 to 45 in good health and CMV-seropositive.

The rearrangement links TRBV7-3 to TRBJ2-3; a weak D match, TRBD2 (6 bases). Between the trimmed V and J ends, which lost 2 bases and 4 bases, there was a span of 10 bases. This CDR3 is built from 14 residues. Germline lookup yields CDR1 SGHTA and CDR2 FQGTGA. In nucleotides, the CDR3 is TGTGCCAGCAGCTTACAAGTAGCGGCAGATACGCAGTATTTT. It is translated as CASSLQVAADTQYF.

The rearrangement joins TRBV18 to TRBJ2-1; 10 bases map to TRBD2. The CDR3 extends over 14 amino acids. Trimming at V came to 2 bases and at J to 10 bases, leaving 5 bases not matched to a gene. Germline CDR1 is KGHSH and CDR2 is LQKENI. The DNA for the CDR3 is TGTGCCAGCTCACCAGGGAATAGCGGGGGGGAGCAGTTCTTC. This encodes CASSPGNSGGEQFF.

V usage is TRBV5-1 and J usage is TRBJ2-5; maybe TRBD2 (5 bases). Trimming removed 0 bases from V and 2 bases from J, with 11 bases in between. The CDR3 is 15 residues long. In germline, CDR1 is SGHRS, CDR2 YFSETQ. In DNA form, the CDR3 reads TGCGCCAGCAGCTTGGAGCCCAGCGGACAAGAGACCCAGTACTTC. This translates into CASSLEPSGQETQYF. The full variable domain, completed using reference TRBV5-1 and TRBJ2-5, is KAGVTQTPRYLIKTRGQQVTLSCSPISGHRSVSWYQQTPGQGLQFLFEYFSETQRNKGNFPGRFSGRQFSNSRSEMNVSTLELGDSALYLCASSLEPSGQETQYFGPGTRLLVL.

This clone appeared a few times. The chain is built from TRBV9 and TRBJ1-2, with unresolved D. The germline gives CDR1 SGDLS, CDR2 YYNGEE. V dropped 1 base and J dropped 4 bases, with 8 bases sitting between them. CDR3 length: 13 residues. CDR3 DNA: TGTGCCAGCAGCGTAAGAGGCCCCTATGGCTACACCTTC. This gives the protein CASSVRGPYGYTF. Filled out from reference TRBV9 and TRBJ1-2, the complete variable domain reads DSGVTQTPKHLITATGQRVTLRCSPRSGDLSVYWYQQSLDQGLQFLIQYYNGEERAKGNILERFSAQQFPDLHSELNLSSLELGDSALYFCASSVRGPYGYTFGSGTRLTVV.

The V gene is TRBV9, the J gene TRBJ1-5; TRBD1 might be the D (6 bases). This CDR3 comprises 17 residues. V dropped 4 bases and J dropped 0 bases, with 17 bases sitting between them. CDR1 is SGDLS and CDR2 is YYNGEE in the germline V gene. The chain's CDR3 is CASSSPQGRRSNQPQHF. For the CDR3, the DNA is TGTGCCAGCAGCTCACCGCAGGGGCGTCGTAGCAATCAGCCCCAGCATTTT.

The chain couples TRBV6-4 to TRBJ1-2; maybe TRBD1 (6 bases). V was pared by 6 bases and J by 4 bases, with 15 bases between. The CDR3 is made up of 14 amino acids. Per germline, CDR1 MRHNA and CDR2 SNTAGT. The CDR3 DNA sequence: TGTGCCAGCAGCCAAGAAGGGGGAAGCTATGGCTACACCTTC. It yields the protein CASSQEGGSYGYTF.

The chain is built from TRBV19 and TRBJ2-7; TRBD2 agrees at 8 bases. Germline-derived CDR1 and CDR2 are LNHDA and SQIVND (reference sequence). This CDR3 spans 15 amino acids. V dropped 1 base and J dropped 0; count of bases not matched to a gene: 2. The CDR3 spells CASSIVAGISYEQYF. The DNA of the CDR3 is TGTGCCAGTAGTATAGTAGCGGGGATCTCCTACGAGCAGTACTTC. The whole variable domain, filled in from reference TRBV19 and TRBJ2-7, reads DGGITQSPKYLFRKEGQNVTLSCEQNLNHDAMYWYRQDPGQGLRLIYYSQIVNDFQKGDIAEGYSVSREKKESFPLTVTSAQKNPTAFYLCASSIVAGISYEQYFGPGTRLTVT.

The chain has TRBV7-9 and TRBJ1-2; D possibly corresponds to TRBD1 (6 bases). The CDR3 contains 13 residues. Trimming removed 4 bases at V and 2 bases at J, with 8 bases between. Germline V lookup: CDR1 SEHNR, CDR2 FQNEAQ (reference sequence). CDR3 protein: CASSSGQNYGYTF. CDR3 coding DNA: TGTGCCAGCAGCTCCGGACAGAACTATGGCTACACCTTC.

This chain links TRBV6-5 with TRBJ2-2; D remains unclear. The CDR3 has 14 residues. The V gene's germline CDR1 is MNHEY and CDR2 SVGAGI. The germline V and J ends were trimmed by 2 bases and 6 bases, with 10 bases remaining between them. CDR3 sequence: CASSYTPWSGELFF. In nucleotides, the CDR3 is TGTGCCAGCAGTTACACTCCGTGGTCCGGGGAGCTGTTTTTT.

This clone was counted ten times or more. The V and J genes are TRBV5-5 and TRBJ2-7; possibly TRBD1 for D (6 bases). CDR3 size: 16 residues. V lost 5 bases and J lost 1, with 19 bases in between. Per the germline V gene, CDR1 is SGHKS and CDR2 is YYEKEE (reference sequence). CDR3: CASRLDPGQRSYEQYF. In DNA, the CDR3 is TGTGCCAGCAGACTAGACCCGGGACAACGTTCCTACGAGCAGTACTTC.

The CDR3 DNA follows: TGTGCCAGCAGCAACTCAGGACAGGGTTTATATGGCTACACCTTC. This translates into CASSNSGQGLYGYTF. J is TRBJ1-2 and V is TRBV7-2; 8 bases fit TRBD1. This CDR3 comprises 15 residues. The germline CDR1 and CDR2 sequences are SGHTA and FQGNSA. The junction had 10 bases not matched to a gene; V was cut back by 5 bases and J by 5 bases. Complete variable domain (other parts from reference TRBV7-2 and TRBJ1-2): GAGVSQSPSNKVTEKGKDVELRCDPISGHTALYWYRQSLGQGLEFLIYFQGNSAPDKSGLPSDRFSAERTGGSVSTLTIQRTQQEDSAVYLCASSNSGQGLYGYTFGSGTRLTVV.

This chain links TRBV9 with TRBJ2-1; TRBD2 is a possible D gene (6 bases). The CDR3 totals 15 residues. Germline CDR1 reads SGDLS; CDR2 reads YYNGEE. The V and J ends lost 0 bases and 2 bases respectively, with 9 bases between them. CDR3 nucleotide sequence: TGTGCCAGCAGCGTAGCGGGGGAACCCTACAATGAGCAGTTCTTC. This codes for CASSVAGEPYNEQFF.

This clone was found a few times. V usage is TRBV2 and J usage is TRBJ2-4; D is perhaps TRBD1 (5 bases). With 4 bases removed from V and 4 bases from J, the gap between germline ends came to 5 bases. The CDR3 runs 12 residues. Looked up from germline, CDR1 is SNHLY and CDR2 is FYNNEI. For the CDR3, the DNA is TGTGCCAGCAGTGCAGGGAAAAACATTCAGTACTTC. Its protein product is CASSAGKNIQYF.

The sample holds a few counts of this clone. The chain couples TRBV30 to TRBJ1-3; 7 nucleotides line up with TRBD1. Trimming removed 5 bases from V and 2 bases from J; junction bases left unmatched: 3. This CDR3 spans 13 amino acids. Germline V gene data show CDR1 as GTSNPN and CDR2 as SVGIG (reference sequence). The CDR3 is CAWETGAGNTIYF. CDR3 nucleotide sequence: TGTGCCTGGGAAACAGGGGCTGGAAACACCATATATTTT.

Comment on this clone: Different DNA sequences within this sample yield the same CDR3. CDR3 protein: CASSAGTGVYEQYF. CDR3 DNA sequence: TGTGCCAGCAGCGCCGGGACAGGGGTCTACGAGCAGTACTTC. This rearrangement joins TRBV6-5 to TRBJ2-7, with 10 positions matching TRBD1. J was trimmed by 3 bases and V by 6 bases; bases with no gene match: 5. The CDR3 covers 14 residues. Germline CDR1 MNHEY, CDR2 SVGAGI.

This clone was seen a few times. The gene calls are TRBV27 and TRBJ2-7; TRBD1 might be the D (6 bases). Germline CDR1 and CDR2: MNHEY and SMNVEV (reference sequence). This CDR3 region has 14 residues. V was shortened by 7 bases and J by 0 bases, with 13 bases between the two germline ends. The CDR3, as DNA: TGTGCCAGCACCTCGGACAGAGCCTCCTACGAGCAGTACTTC. Its translation is CASTSDRASYEQYF.

The CDR3 loop reads CASSPLGGITDTQYF. The DNA for the CDR3 is TGTGCCAGCTCACCTCTCGGCGGGATCACAGATACGCAGTATTTT. J is TRBJ2-3 and V is TRBV18; D possibly corresponds to TRBD2 (6 bases). Germline V lookup: CDR1 KGHSH, CDR2 LQKENI. CDR3 length equals 15 residues. V lost 3 bases to trimming and J lost 2 bases, with 12 bases between them. Using reference TRBV18 and TRBJ2-3 for the parts outside the CDR3, the full variable domain is NAGVMQNPRHLVRRRGQEARLRCSPMKGHSHVYWYRQLPEEGLKFMVYLQKENIIDESGMPKERFSAEFPKEGPSILRIQQVVRGDSAAYFCASSPLGGITDTQYFGPGTRLTVL.

This chain links TRBV7-6 with TRBJ2-1, with TRBD1 matching over 8 bases. This CDR3 is built from 15 residues. The ends lost 8 bases at V and 4 bases at J; junction bases unmatched: 10. Germline V gene sequence: CDR1 SGHVS, CDR2 FNYEAQ. The CDR3 is CASCTGTGPYNEQFF. In DNA, the CDR3 is TGTGCCAGCTGCACCGGGACAGGCCCATACAATGAGCAGTTCTTC.

The chain uses TRBV14 and TRBJ2-5; a possible D gene is TRBD2 (6 bases). The germline gives CDR1 SGHDN, CDR2 FVKESK. There are 14 residues in the CDR3. Trimming left V 4 bases short and J 5 bases short, with 14 bases between. CDR3 region: CASSPGLLIETQYF. CDR3 DNA sequence: TGTGCCAGCAGCCCGGGACTTCTCATCGAGACCCAGTACTTC.

The CDR3 here is CASTDLSRKAFF. Here the CDR3 DNA reads TGTGCCAGCACCGACTTATCTAGGAAAGCTTTCTTT. The chain employs TRBV6-5 and TRBJ1-1; D gene ambiguous. The length of the CDR3 is 12 residues. In germline, CDR1 is MNHEY, CDR2 SVGAGI. V lost 7 bases and J lost 9, with 15 bases in between.